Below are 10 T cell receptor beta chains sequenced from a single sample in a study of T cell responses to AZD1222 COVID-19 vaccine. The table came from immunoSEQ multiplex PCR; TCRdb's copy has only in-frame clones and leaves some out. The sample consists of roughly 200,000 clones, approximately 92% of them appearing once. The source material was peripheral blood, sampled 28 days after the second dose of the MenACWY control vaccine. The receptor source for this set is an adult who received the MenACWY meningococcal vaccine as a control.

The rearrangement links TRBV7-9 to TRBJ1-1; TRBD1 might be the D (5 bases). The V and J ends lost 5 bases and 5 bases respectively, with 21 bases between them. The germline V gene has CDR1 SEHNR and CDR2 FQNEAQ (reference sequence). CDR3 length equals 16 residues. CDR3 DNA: TGTGCCAGCAGCACATCCGGTGGGGGGTTAGGGACTGAAGCTTTCTTT. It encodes CASSTSGGGLGTEAFF. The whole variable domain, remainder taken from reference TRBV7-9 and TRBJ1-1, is DTGVSQNPRHKITKRGQNVTFRCDPISEHNRLYWYRQTLGQGPEFLTYFQNEAQLEKSRLLSDRFSAERPKGSFSTLEIQRTEQGDSAMYLCASSTSGGGLGTEAFFGQGTRLTVV.

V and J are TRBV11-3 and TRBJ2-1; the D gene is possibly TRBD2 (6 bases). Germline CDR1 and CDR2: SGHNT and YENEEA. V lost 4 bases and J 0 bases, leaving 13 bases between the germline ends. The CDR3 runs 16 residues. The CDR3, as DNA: TGTGCCAGCAGCTGGTCCGGGGGTAGCTCCTACAATGAGCAGTTCTTC. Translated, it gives CASSWSGGSSYNEQFF. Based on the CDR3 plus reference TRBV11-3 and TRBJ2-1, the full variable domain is EAGVVQSPRYKIIEKKQPVAFWCNPISGHNTLYWYLQNLGQGPELLIRYENEEAVDDSQLPKDRFSAERLKGVDSTLKIQPAELGDSAVYLCASSWSGGSSYNEQFFGPGTRLTVL.

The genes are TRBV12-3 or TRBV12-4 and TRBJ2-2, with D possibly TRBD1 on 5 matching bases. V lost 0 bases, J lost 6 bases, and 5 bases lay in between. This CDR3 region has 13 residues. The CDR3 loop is CASSLAGAGELFF. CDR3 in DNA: TGTGCCAGCAGTTTAGCAGGGGCCGGGGAGCTGTTTTTT.

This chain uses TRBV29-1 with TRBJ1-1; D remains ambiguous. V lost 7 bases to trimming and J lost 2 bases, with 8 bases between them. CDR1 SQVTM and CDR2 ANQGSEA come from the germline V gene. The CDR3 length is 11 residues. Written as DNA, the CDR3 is TGCAGCGGATTTGGTAACACTGAAGCTTTCTTT. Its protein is CSGFGNTEAFF.

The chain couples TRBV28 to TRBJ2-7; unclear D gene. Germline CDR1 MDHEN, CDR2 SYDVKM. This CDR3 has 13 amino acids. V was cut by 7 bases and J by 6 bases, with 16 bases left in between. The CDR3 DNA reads TGTGCCAGCACCGTAGGCGCAGCTCGCGAGCAGTACTTC. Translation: CASTVGAAREQYF.

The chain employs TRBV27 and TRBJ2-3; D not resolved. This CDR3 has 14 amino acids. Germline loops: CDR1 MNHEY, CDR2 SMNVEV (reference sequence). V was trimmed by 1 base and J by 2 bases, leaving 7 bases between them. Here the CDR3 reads CASSLYRITDTQYF. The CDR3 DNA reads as TGTGCCAGCAGTTTATATCGGATCACAGATACGCAGTATTTT.

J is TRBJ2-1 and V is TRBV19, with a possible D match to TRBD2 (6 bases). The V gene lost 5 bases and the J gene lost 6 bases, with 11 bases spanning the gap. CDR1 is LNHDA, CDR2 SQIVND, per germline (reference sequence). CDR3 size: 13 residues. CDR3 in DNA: TGTGCCAGTAGTGGGAGGACGGCCAATGAGCAGTTCTTC. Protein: CASSGRTANEQFF.

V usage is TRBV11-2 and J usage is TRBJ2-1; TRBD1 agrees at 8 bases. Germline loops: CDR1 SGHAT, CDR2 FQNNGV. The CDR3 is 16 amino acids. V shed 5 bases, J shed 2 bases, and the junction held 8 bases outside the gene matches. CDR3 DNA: TGTGCCAGCAGCGTTTTGACAGGGGCTACCTACAATGAGCAGTTCTTC. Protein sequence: CASSVLTGATYNEQFF.

Here the CDR3 reads CASSQGGADTEAFF. The CDR3 DNA follows: TGTGCCAGCAGCCAGGGGGGGGCGGACACTGAAGCTTTCTTT. V is TRBV3-1 (or the pseudogene TRBV3-2) and J is TRBJ1-1, with a tentative D call TRBD1 (6 bases). Germline V CDR1 and CDR2: LGHDT, YNNKEL (reference sequence). The V end was cut by 3 bases, the J end by 3 bases, with 11 bases between. CDR3 length: 14 amino acids.

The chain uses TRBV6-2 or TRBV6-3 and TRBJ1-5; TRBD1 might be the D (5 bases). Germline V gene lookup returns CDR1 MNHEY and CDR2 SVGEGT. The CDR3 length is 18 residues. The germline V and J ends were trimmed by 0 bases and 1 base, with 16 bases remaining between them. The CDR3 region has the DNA TGTGCCAGCAGTTACTCGGGGGACCGGTCTTTCAGCAATCAGCCCCAGCATTTT. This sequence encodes CASSYSGDRSFSNQPQHF.